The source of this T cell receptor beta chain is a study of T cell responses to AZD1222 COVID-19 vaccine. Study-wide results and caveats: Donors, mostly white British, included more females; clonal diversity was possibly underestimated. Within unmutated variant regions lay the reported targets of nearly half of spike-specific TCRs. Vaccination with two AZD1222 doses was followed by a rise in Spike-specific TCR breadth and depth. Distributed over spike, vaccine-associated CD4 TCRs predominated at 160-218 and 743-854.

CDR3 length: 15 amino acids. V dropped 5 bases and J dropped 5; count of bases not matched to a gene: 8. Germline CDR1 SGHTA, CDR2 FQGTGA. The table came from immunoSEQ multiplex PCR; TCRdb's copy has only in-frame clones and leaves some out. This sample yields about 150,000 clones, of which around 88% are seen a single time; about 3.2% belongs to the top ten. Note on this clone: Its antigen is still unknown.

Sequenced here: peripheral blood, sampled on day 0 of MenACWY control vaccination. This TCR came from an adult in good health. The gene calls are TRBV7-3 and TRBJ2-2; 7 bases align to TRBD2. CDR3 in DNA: TGTGCCAGCAGCCCCTTCGGGGGAGGGACCGGGGAGCTGTTTTTT. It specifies CASSPFGGGTGELFF.